The sequence of this T cell receptor (beta chain) was determined in a study of cytomegalovirus exposure and HLA in healthy donors. Germline values: CDR1 LGHNT, CDR2 FRNRAP. V lost 0 bases to trimming and J lost 0 bases; unmatched junction nucleotides: 7. The CDR3 covers 17 residues. Whole-study results and caveats: The availability of immune exposure information extended only to CMV serostatus.

60 Vbeta and 13 Jbeta primers were used in PCR. Clones were read by immunoSEQ multiplex PCR, and TCRdb kept only the in-frame ones, dropping some. The sample yields 150,000 to 200,000 clones, around four fifths seen once. As for this clone: What it binds is not known.

The sample was PBMCs. The TCR originated in a man younger than 35 in good health and CMV-seropositive. V gene TRBV12-5 combines with J gene TRBJ1-1; 7 bases align to TRBD1. CDR3: CASGLVPTGQVNTEAFF. In nucleotides, the CDR3 is TGTGCTAGTGGTTTGGTCCCGACAGGACAGGTGAACACTGAAGCTTTCTTT.